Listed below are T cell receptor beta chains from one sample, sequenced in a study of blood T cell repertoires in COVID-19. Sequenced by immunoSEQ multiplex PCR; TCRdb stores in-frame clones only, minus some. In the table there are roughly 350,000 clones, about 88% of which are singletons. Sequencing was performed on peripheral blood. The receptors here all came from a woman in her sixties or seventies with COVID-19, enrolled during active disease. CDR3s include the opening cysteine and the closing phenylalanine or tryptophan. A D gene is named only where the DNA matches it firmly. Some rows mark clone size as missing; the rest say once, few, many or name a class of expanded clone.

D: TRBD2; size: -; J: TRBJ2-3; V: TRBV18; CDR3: CASFGLAGENTQYF; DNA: TGTGCCAGCTTTGGACTAGCGGGGGAAAATACGCAGTATTTT
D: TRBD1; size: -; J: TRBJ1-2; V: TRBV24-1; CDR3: CATSVRGQGADGYTF; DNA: TGTGCCACCAGTGTAAGAGGACAGGGGGCTGATGGCTACACCTTC
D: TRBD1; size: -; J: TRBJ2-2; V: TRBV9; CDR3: CASSVAGTGLHGELFF; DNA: TGTGCCAGCAGCGTAGCCGGGACAGGGTTGCACGGGGAGCTGTTTTTT
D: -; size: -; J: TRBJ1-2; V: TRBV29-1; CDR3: CSVEWVEGRIYGYTF; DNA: TGCAGCGTTGAATGGGTGGAGGGACGCATCTATGGCTACACCTTC
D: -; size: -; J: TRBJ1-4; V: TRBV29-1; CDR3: CSGPGDAATNEKLFF; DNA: TGCAGCGGTCCGGGGGACGCCGCAACTAATGAAAAACTGTTTTTT
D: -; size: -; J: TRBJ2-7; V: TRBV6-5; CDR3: CASSRLGTSYEQYF; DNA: TGTGCCAGCAGTAGGCTAGGCACCTCCTACGAGCAGTACTTC
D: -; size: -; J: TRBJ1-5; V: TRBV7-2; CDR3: CASSLGRGEPQHF; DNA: TGTGCCAGCAGCTTAGGGAGAGGTGAGCCCCAGCATTTT
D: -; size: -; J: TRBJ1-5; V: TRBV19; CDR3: CASSIARSQPQHF; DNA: TGTGCCAGTAGTATCGCGAGGTCTCAGCCCCAGCATTTT
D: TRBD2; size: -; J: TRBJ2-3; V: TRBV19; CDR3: CASSIRERGATDTQYF; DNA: TGTGCCAGTAGTATAAGGGAGCGGGGGGCCACAGATACGCAGTATTTT
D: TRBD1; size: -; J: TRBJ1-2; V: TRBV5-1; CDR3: CASSRDSYYGYTF; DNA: TGCGCCAGCAGCCGGGACAGCTACTATGGCTACACCTTC
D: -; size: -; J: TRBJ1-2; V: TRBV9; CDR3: CASSVASGGAYGYTF; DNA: TGTGCCAGCAGCGTAGCCTCCGGGGGTGCCTATGGCTACACCTTC
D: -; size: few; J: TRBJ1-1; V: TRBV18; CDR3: CASSPLDGDTEAFF; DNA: TGTGCCAGCTCACCCTTGGACGGGGACACTGAAGCTTTCTTT
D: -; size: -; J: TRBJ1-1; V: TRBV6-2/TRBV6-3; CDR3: CASSYNPGYTEAFF; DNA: TGTGCCAGCAGTTACAATCCAGGGTACACTGAAGCTTTCTTT
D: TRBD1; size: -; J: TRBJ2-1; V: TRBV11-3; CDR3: CASSYAGGLGNEQFF; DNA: TGTGCCAGCAGCTACGCAGGGGGCTTAGGGAATGAGCAGTTCTTC
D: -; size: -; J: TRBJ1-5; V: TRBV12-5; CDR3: CASGLAPTGPDQPQHF; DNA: TGTGCTAGTGGTTTGGCACCAACAGGGCCCGATCAGCCCCAGCATTTT
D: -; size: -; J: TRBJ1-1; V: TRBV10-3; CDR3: CAISEGGTEAFF; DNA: TGTGCCATCAGTGAAGGCGGGACGGAAGCTTTCTTT
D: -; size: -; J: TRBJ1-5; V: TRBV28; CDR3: CATGGGRSNQPQHF; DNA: TGTGCCACCGGGGGGGGGCGGAGCAATCAGCCCCAGCATTTT
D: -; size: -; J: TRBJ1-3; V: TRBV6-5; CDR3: CASSYSRGPAGNTIYF; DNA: TGTGCCAGCAGTTATTCCAGGGGTCCCGCTGGAAACACCATATATTTT
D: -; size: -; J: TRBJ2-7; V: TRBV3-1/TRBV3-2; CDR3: CASSQDRENEQYF; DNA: TGTGCCAGCAGCCAAGATCGGGAGAACGAGCAGTACTTC
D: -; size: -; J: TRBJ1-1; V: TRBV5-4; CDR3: CASSLAVGQLNTEAFF; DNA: TGTGCCAGCAGCTTGGCCGTGGGGCAGTTGAACACTGAAGCTTTCTTT
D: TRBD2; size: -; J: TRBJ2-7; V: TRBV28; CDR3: CASSFPTSGGPYTSYEQYF; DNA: TGTGCCAGCAGTTTCCCGACTAGCGGGGGGCCCTACACCTCCTACGAGCAGTACTTC
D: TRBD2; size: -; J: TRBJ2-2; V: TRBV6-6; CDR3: CASSPGLTNTGELFF; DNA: TGTGCCAGCAGCCCGGGACTAACGAACACCGGGGAGCTGTTTTTT
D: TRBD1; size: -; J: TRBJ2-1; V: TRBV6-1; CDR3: CASSDLTRDRSRGQFF; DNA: TGTGCCAGCAGTGATTTAACCCGGGACAGGTCAAGGGGGCAGTTCTTC
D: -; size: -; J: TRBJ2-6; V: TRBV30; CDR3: CAWSVGVSGANVLTF; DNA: TGTGCCTGGAGTGTCGGAGTCTCTGGGGCCAACGTCCTGACTTTC
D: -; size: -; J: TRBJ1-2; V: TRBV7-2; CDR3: CASRQDSNYGYTF; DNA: TGTGCCAGCAGACAAGACAGTAACTATGGCTACACCTTC
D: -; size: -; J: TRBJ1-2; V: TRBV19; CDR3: CASSSRPGDYGYTF; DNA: TGTGCCAGTAGTAGCCGCCCAGGGGACTATGGCTACACCTTC
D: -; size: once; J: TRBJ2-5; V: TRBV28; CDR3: CASSSLQETQYF; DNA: TGTGCCAGCAGTTCACTTCAAGAGACCCAGTACTTC
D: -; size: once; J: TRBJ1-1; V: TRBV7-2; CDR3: CASSLGETEAFF; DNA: TGTGCCAGCAGCTTAGGTGAGACTGAAGCTTTCTTT
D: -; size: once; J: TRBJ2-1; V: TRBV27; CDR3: CASSPRLDRDNEQFF; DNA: TGTGCCAGCTCCCCTCGGTTGGACAGAGACAATGAGCAGTTCTTC
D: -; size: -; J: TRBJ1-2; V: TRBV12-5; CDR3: CASGPLTITNYGYTF; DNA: TGTGCTAGTGGCCCTTTAACTATCACTAACTATGGCTACACCTTC
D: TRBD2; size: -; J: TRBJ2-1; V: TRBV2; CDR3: CASSFRTSEYNEQFF; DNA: TGTGCCAGCAGTTTCAGGACTAGCGAGTACAATGAGCAGTTCTTC
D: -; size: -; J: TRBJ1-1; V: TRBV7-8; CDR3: CASSTGQRNTEAFF; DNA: TGTGCCAGCAGCACAGGACAGCGGAACACTGAAGCTTTCTTT
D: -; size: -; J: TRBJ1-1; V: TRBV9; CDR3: CASSEYRETEAFF; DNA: TGTGCCAGCAGCGAATACAGGGAAACTGAAGCTTTCTTT
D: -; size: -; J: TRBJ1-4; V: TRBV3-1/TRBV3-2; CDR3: CASGTGVRDYEKLFF; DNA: TGTGCCAGCGGAACGGGGGTCCGAGATTATGAAAAACTGTTTTTT
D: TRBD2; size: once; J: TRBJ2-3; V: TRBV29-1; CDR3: CSVASGGADTQYF; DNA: TGCAGCGTCGCTAGCGGGGGGGCAGATACGCAGTATTTT
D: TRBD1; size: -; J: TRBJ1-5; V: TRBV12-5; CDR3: CASAVQGASNQPQHF; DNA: TGTGCTAGTGCCGTACAGGGGGCAAGTAATCAGCCCCAGCATTTT
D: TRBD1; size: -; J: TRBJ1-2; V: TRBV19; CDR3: CATSRGLNYGYTF; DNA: TGTGCCACCAGTAGGGGGCTTAACTATGGCTACACCTTC
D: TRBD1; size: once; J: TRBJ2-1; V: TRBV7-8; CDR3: CASSSFRTGHEQFF; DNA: TGTGCCAGCAGCTCTTTCAGGACAGGCCATGAGCAGTTCTTC
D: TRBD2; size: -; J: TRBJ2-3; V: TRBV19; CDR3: CASSPDTHSSRGGADTQYF; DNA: TGTGCCAGTAGTCCTGACACCCACTCTTCCCGGGGAGGGGCAGATACGCAGTATTTT
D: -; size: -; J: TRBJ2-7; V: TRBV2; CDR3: CASIGFGGGECLF; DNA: TGTGCCAGCATTGGGTTCGGAGGGGGCGAATGCCTCTTC